A selection of T cell receptor beta chains follows, all from one sample in a study of blood T cell repertoires in COVID-19. TCRdb's table, derived via immunoSEQ multiplex PCR, lists solely in-frame clones and lacks some. The data contain around 180,000 clones, about 74% of them singletons. Sequencing was done on a sample of peripheral blood. The origin of the receptors is a woman of 80 years or more with acute or convalescent COVID-19. CDR3s include the opening cysteine and the closing phenylalanine or tryptophan. A D gene is named only where the DNA matches it firmly. The size entry is marked missing in some rows and otherwise reads once, few, many or a size class.

DNA	CDR3	V	J	D	size
TGTGCCAGCGGGAGGCGGGAGGCAGACGGCTACACCTTC	CASGRREADGYTF	TRBV28	TRBJ1-2	.	.
TGTGCTAGTGGTCGGGGGACTGGGGTGGATACGCAGTATTTT	CASGRGTGVDTQYF	TRBV12-5	TRBJ2-3	.	.
TGTGCCACCAGCCTAGCGGGTTACGAGCAGTACTTC	CATSLAGYEQYF	TRBV24-1	TRBJ2-7	TRBD2	.
TGCGCCAGCAGCTTACTCAGGACTGCGAACACCGGGGAGCTGTTTTTT	CASSLLRTANTGELFF	TRBV5-1	TRBJ2-2	.	.
TGTGCCAGCAGCCAAGGGAGAGTCGTCGGCACTGAAGCTTTCTTT	CASSQGRVVGTEAFF	TRBV3-1/TRBV3-2	TRBJ1-1	.	.
TGTGCCAGCAGCGGGCAGGGGGGACAGGGGAAGCCCTACGAGCAGTACTTC	CASSGQGGQGKPYEQYF	TRBV9	TRBJ2-7	TRBD1	few
TGTGCCATCCCATCGGAAGAGGGAGATACGCAGTATTTT	CAIPSEEGDTQYF	TRBV10-3	TRBJ2-3	.	few
TGTGCCAGCTCACCGCTCCGTGGGCGGGAGGGCGCAGATACGCAGTATTTT	CASSPLRGREGADTQYF	TRBV18	TRBJ2-3	TRBD2	.
TGTGCCAGCTCACCAGGCAGCGGGAGGGAGACCCAGTACTTC	CASSPGSGRETQYF	TRBV18	TRBJ2-5	TRBD2	.
TGTGCCAGCAGCGTAGCGGCTAGCGGGAGAGGATTCTACGAGCAGTACTTC	CASSVAASGRGFYEQYF	TRBV9	TRBJ2-7	TRBD2	.
TGTGCCAGCAGCCACCATGGGGGGGGAGTGAACACTGAAGCTTTCTTT	CASSHHGGGVNTEAFF	TRBV4-2	TRBJ1-1	.	.
TGTGCCAGCAGCACCCCGGAGGGTCATGGCTACACCTTC	CASSTPEGHGYTF	TRBV7-2	TRBJ1-2	.	once
TGTGCCAGCAGTATTACGAGCACCTATAATTCACCCCTCCACTTT	CASSITSTYNSPLHF	TRBV28	TRBJ1-6	.	once
TGTGCCAGTAGTCTTTCAGGGGTCCCGGCGACCTACGAGCAGTACTTC	CASSLSGVPATYEQYF	TRBV19	TRBJ2-7	.	.
TGTGCCTGGAGTGCACTAGCGGCGCAGTTCTTC	CAWSALAAQFF	TRBV30	TRBJ2-1	TRBD2	.
TGTGCCAGCACCCTCTCCGGGACAGGGATAACTGGGGCCAACGTCCTGACTTTC	CASTLSGTGITGANVLTF	TRBV28	TRBJ2-6	TRBD1	once
TGTGCCAGCAGTAGCGGGAACACCGGGGAGCTGTTTTTT	CASSSGNTGELFF	TRBV2	TRBJ2-2	.	.
TGTGCCTGGAGTAATAGCGGGAGGGGGCTCGAGCAGTACTTC	CAWSNSGRGLEQYF	TRBV30	TRBJ2-7	TRBD2	.
TGTGCCAGCAGACAACAGGGTCGCAATCAGCCCCAGCATTTT	CASRQQGRNQPQHF	TRBV6-5	TRBJ1-5	.	.
TGTGCCAGCAGTTTGCTACAGGGGTGGACTGAAGCTTTCTTT	CASSLLQGWTEAFF	TRBV27	TRBJ1-1	TRBD1	.
TGTGCCAGCAGCTCATCAGGGGGAGAAGCTTTCTTT	CASSSSGGEAFF	TRBV7-3	TRBJ1-1	TRBD1	.
TGTGCCAGCAGCGCACTAGCGGGGAACACAGATACGCAGTATTTT	CASSALAGNTDTQYF	TRBV9	TRBJ2-3	TRBD2	.
TGTGCGGTGTCGGCGGCACTAAACATTCAGTACTTC	CAVSAALNIQYF	TRBV19	TRBJ2-4	.	.
TGCGCCAGCAGCCAAGATCGAGGCAGCAACTATAATTCACCCCTCCACTTT	CASSQDRGSNYNSPLHF	TRBV4-3	TRBJ1-6	.	.
TGTGCCAGCAGCGCGGGACTGTCCCAAGAGACCCAGTACTTC	CASSAGLSQETQYF	TRBV7-2	TRBJ2-5	.	.
TGCAGTGCTAGTCGGCTAGCGGGAGGCTCTTACAATGAGCAGTTCTTC	CSASRLAGGSYNEQFF	TRBV20-1	TRBJ2-1	TRBD2	.
TGTGCCAGCAGTTTGGAAACTAGCGGGAGCTCCTACGAGCAGTACTTC	CASSLETSGSSYEQYF	TRBV28	TRBJ2-7	TRBD2	.
TGTGCCTGGACCATAACTAGCGGGAGTCGCGATACGCAGTATTTT	CAWTITSGSRDTQYF	TRBV30	TRBJ2-3	TRBD2	.
TGTGCCAGCTCACCACTTCAGCGGAACTACGAGCAGTACTTC	CASSPLQRNYEQYF	TRBV18	TRBJ2-7	.	.
TGCAGTGCTAGTCCGAGCGGGAGAGGTAATGAGCAGTTCTTC	CSASPSGRGNEQFF	TRBV20-1	TRBJ2-1	TRBD2	.
TGTGCCAGTAACCCCCAGGGGCCGTCCTACGAGCAGTACTTC	CASNPQGPSYEQYF	TRBV19	TRBJ2-7	.	.
TGTGCCAGCAGACCACAGGGTACCGGGGAGCTGTTTTTT	CASRPQGTGELFF	TRBV12-3/TRBV12-4	TRBJ2-2	.	.
TGCAGCGTGGGCAGGGGAGGGTACAATGAGCAGTTCTTC	CSVGRGGYNEQFF	TRBV29-1	TRBJ2-1	.	.
TGTGCCAGCAGGCGAGAAGGGCTAGCGGGAGGGCCTTTATCAGATACGCAGTATTTT	CASRREGLAGGPLSDTQYF	TRBV2	TRBJ2-3	TRBD2	.
TGTGCCAGCTCACCAGGGACAGTTACCTACGAGCAGTACTTC	CASSPGTVTYEQYF	TRBV18	TRBJ2-7	TRBD1	.
TGTGCCAGCAGCGCTAGCGGGAGGGCCGGGGAGCTGTTTTTT	CASSASGRAGELFF	TRBV7-3	TRBJ2-2	TRBD2	.
TGTGCCAGTAGTATCCTAGGACAGGGCTCGGAGCAGTACTTC	CASSILGQGSEQYF	TRBV19	TRBJ2-7	TRBD1	.
TGTGCCAGCAGCCCTCGACAGGGTTCACCCCTCCACTTT	CASSPRQGSPLHF	TRBV3-1/TRBV3-2	TRBJ1-6	TRBD1	.
TGCGCCAGCAGTGAGGGGGCTAGCGGGAGGGCCTATGAGCAGTTCTTC	CASSEGASGRAYEQFF	TRBV10-1	TRBJ2-1	TRBD2	.
TGTGCCAGCAGTTACTCGAGCAGGGTGGATCAGCCCCAGCATTTT	CASSYSSRVDQPQHF	TRBV6-5	TRBJ1-5	.	once
TGCGCCAGCAGCCAAGATATTACGCAGGGGGCTGAGACCCAGTACTTC	CASSQDITQGAETQYF	TRBV4-3	TRBJ2-5	TRBD1	.
TGCAGTGCTAGTACCGGGACAGGGGGTTACGAGCAGTACTTC	CSASTGTGGYEQYF	TRBV20-1	TRBJ2-7	TRBD1	once
TGTGCCAGCAGCCTTAGCGGGAACTCCTACAATGAGCAGTTCTTC	CASSLSGNSYNEQFF	TRBV3-1/TRBV3-2	TRBJ2-1	TRBD2	.